This TCR beta chain was identified during a study of cytomegalovirus exposure and HLA in healthy donors. For the study at large: Of all 398 donors who were genotyped, 70% to 85% belonged to the Caucasian-associated ancestry cluster.

V gave up 5 bases and J gave up 5 bases, with 15 bases separating them. This CDR3 has 14 residues. The germline CDR1 and CDR2 sequences are LNHDA and SQIVND (reference sequence). 13 Jbeta primers and 60 Vbeta primers were used for the PCR. In the original workflow: An analysis that came later counted approximately 76 million unique TCR beta chains, approximately 10 million shared. The repertoire was sequenced with immunoSEQ multiplex PCR; TCRdb's copy has only in-frame clones and lacks some. V, J and clone size are taken as reported in that table, and D and trimming were inferred from the DNA itself. In the table there are over 150,000 clones, more than 70% of which are singletons. Study findings and constraints: In a later analysis, several top co-occurrence clusters appeared linked to parvovirus B19, influenza, CMV and Epstein-Barr virus.

Comments on this clone: Its cognate antigen is unknown.

This sequence was found in a male donor in good health and CMV-seronegative. Material for sequencing was PBMCs. This sequence joins TRBV19 and TRBJ1-1; D may be TRBD1 (5 bases). The CDR3 region is CASSQDDSRTEAFF. The CDR3 nucleotides are TGTGCCAGTAGTCAAGACGACAGCAGGACTGAAGCTTTCTTT.